These T cell receptor beta chains were read from a single sample in a study of blood T cells in healthy people across ages. MiXCR was run by TCRdb on the 5' RACE reads, yielding one entry per CDR3 protein. The table has some 750,000 distinct CDR3 sequences, around a fifth seen once. The sequenced sample was blood. The receptor source for this set is a man in his 70s in good health. The CDR3 runs from the conserved cysteine through the conserved F or W. Each record gives: clone size, J gene, D gene, V gene, CDR3 DNA, CDR3 protein. The D gene is left open where the match is weak. Where a row states a size, it is once, few, many or the class of an expanded clone; other rows omit it.

- TRBJ2-1 TRBD1 TRBV9 TGTGCCAGCAGCGCCGGGACAGGGTTCCACAATGAGCAGTTCTTC CASSAGTGFHNEQFF
- TRBJ1-4 - TRBV7-9 TGTGCCAGCAGCTTAGGAAGGGTCAACGGCGGCGAAAAACTGTTTTTT CASSLGRVNGGEKLFF
- TRBJ2-7 TRBD1 TRBV20-1 TGCAGTGCTCGGACAGGAGTCGTCTACGAGCAGTACTTC CSARTGVVYEQYF
few TRBJ1-2 - TRBV5-5 TGTGCCAGCAGCTTGGAACAGTATGGCTACACCTTC CASSLEQYGYTF
- TRBJ2-5 - TRBV20-1 TGCAGTGCTAAACAACCGGGACCGACCCAAGAGACCCAGTACTTC CSAKQPGPTQETQYF
few TRBJ1-2 - TRBV4-2 TGTGCCAGCAGCCAAGATCTAGGATTCGGCTACACCTTC CASSQDLGFGYTF
- TRBJ2-3 TRBD2 TRBV27 TGTGCCAGCAGCCGCGCGGGGGTCGAGGATACGCAGTATTTT CASSRAGVEDTQYF
- TRBJ1-4 TRBD1 TRBV6-6 TGTGCCAGCAGTTTTGAGGACAGGATCGGTGAAAAACTGTTTTTT CASSFEDRIGEKLFF
few TRBJ2-5 TRBD2 TRBV12-3/TRBV12-4 TGTGCCAGCAGTTTCTCCAGCGGGGGGGCCGGGGAGACCCAGTACTTC CASSFSSGGAGETQYF
- TRBJ2-5 TRBD2 TRBV18 TGTGCCAGCTCAGCCGGGACTAGCGGTAAAGAGACCCAGTACTTC CASSAGTSGKETQYF
- TRBJ2-2 TRBD2 TRBV20-1 TGCAGTACTAGCGGGGGGGCACGGGCCGGGGAGCTGTTTTTT CSTSGGARAGELFF
few TRBJ2-5 - TRBV14 TGTGCCAGCAGCCAAGGAAGGAGGTCAGAGACCCAGTACTTC CASSQGRRSETQYF
- TRBJ2-1 TRBD2 TRBV20-1 TGCAGTGCTAGGAGACCGACTAGCCCCCACAATGAGCAGTTCTTC CSARRPTSPHNEQFF
- TRBJ1-2 - TRBV5-1 TGCGCCAGCAGCTTGTCTTTAGAAGCTAACGGCTACACCTTC CASSLSLEANGYTF
few TRBJ2-1 TRBD1 TRBV20-1 TGCAGTGCTAGATCTCGCGACAGGGGGACGGTAAATGAGCAGTTCTTC CSARSRDRGTVNEQFF
few TRBJ1-4 - TRBV7-3 TGTGCCAGCAGCTTAGCACCCAGGACTCCGGGGGAACAGAATGAAAAACTGTTTTTT CASSLAPRTPGEQNEKLFF
few TRBJ1-2 TRBD1 TRBV7-9 TGTGCCAGCAGCAGGGGACAGGAATCCCGTGGCTACACCTTC CASSRGQESRGYTF
- TRBJ2-2 - TRBV4-2 TGTGCCAGCAGCCAAATAGGGCCCGGGGAGCTGTTTTTT CASSQIGPGELFF
few TRBJ1-1 - TRBV19 TGTGCCAGTAGGAACGATAGAGTCACTGAAGCTTTCTTT CASRNDRVTEAFF
- TRBJ2-5 - TRBV6-6 TGTGCCAGCCAGTGGGGGGCCCAAGAGACCCAGTACTTC CASQWGAQETQYF
many TRBJ2-3 TRBD2 TRBV20-1 TGCAGTGCTAGGGCCGCGGGAGCGTACAGCACAGATACGCAGTATTTT CSARAAGAYSTDTQYF
- TRBJ2-5 - TRBV7-9 TGTGCCAGCAGCGCCCCCGGCCGACGTAGTACCCAGTACTTC CASSAPGRRSTQYF
- TRBJ2-1 TRBD2 TRBV3-1 TGTGCCAGCAGCCAAGAAGTCGGGAGGGGTGCCTACAATGAGCAGTTCTTC CASSQEVGRGAYNEQFF
few TRBJ2-5 - TRBV6-5 TGTGCCAGCAGTAAAAAAGAGACCCAGTACTTC CASSKKETQYF
- TRBJ1-2 - TRBV6-2/TRBV6-3 TGTGCCAGCAGTTACACCGATCAGTATGGCTACACCTTC CASSYTDQYGYTF